The source of this T cell receptor beta chain is a study of cytomegalovirus exposure and HLA in healthy donors. This clone was detected a few times. This CDR3 spans 15 amino acids. V was clipped by 5 bases and J by 0 bases, with 10 bases between them. The V gene's germline CDR1 is SGHAT and CDR2 FQDESV (reference sequence). Healthy individuals who donated bone marrow served as the donors. In the PCR, 60 Vbeta and 13 Jbeta primers were used. TCRdb's table, derived via immunoSEQ multiplex PCR, lists solely in-frame clones and lacks some. The profile covers 210,000 or so clones, with around 80% appearing a single time and roughly a sixth taken by the ten largest.

The chain has TRBV11-1 and TRBJ2-2, with D possibly TRBD1 on 6 matching bases. Specimen: PBMCs. The source of this sequence is a man aged 35 to 55 in good health and CMV-seronegative. The CDR3 DNA reads TGTGCCAGCAGCCTAAGACAGGCGAACACCGGGGAGCTGTTTTTT. This codes for CASSLRQANTGELFF.